The TCR beta chain under discussion was sequenced for a study of Graves' ophthalmopathy and Graves' hyperthyroidism. For the study at large: No ophthalmopathy within 18 months of follow-up signified stable hyperthyroidism.

This clonotype came up many times. CDR1 SGHTA and CDR2 FQGNSA come from the germline V gene. CDR3 size: 15 residues. Trimming removed 2 bases from V and 2 bases from J; junction bases left unmatched: 4. Amplifying from RNA transcripts, the study obtained TCR beta CDR3 regions. The first-round RT-PCR employed HTBI primers together with the Qiagen OneStep RT-PCR kit. A multiplex PCR was then performed as the second round. TCRdb ran MiXCR on the multiplex PCR reads and lists one entry per CDR3 protein. Among around 1.1 million distinct CDR3 sequences listed, 35% to 45% were seen once. This clonotype was sampled from an adult man with Graves' hyperthyroidism. V and J are TRBV7-2 and TRBJ1-2; TRBD1 matches 8 bases. The sequenced sample consisted of peripheral blood or thyroid tissue (not recorded which). CDR3 loop: CASSLTDRVNYGYTF. DNA of the CDR3: TGTGCCAGCAGCTTAACGGACAGGGTCAACTATGGCTACACCTTC.